This T cell receptor beta chain was recovered during a study of cytomegalovirus exposure and HLA in healthy donors. The PCR had 60 Vbeta and 13 Jbeta primers. The table came from immunoSEQ multiplex PCR; TCRdb's copy has only in-frame clones and leaves some out. The repertoire has around 150,000 clones, 79% of them found once; the top ten carry just under 6.5%. This CDR3 region has 15 residues. Trimming at V came to 3 bases and at J to 8 bases, leaving 10 bases not matched to a gene. Germline loops: CDR1 KGHSH, CDR2 LQKENI. The chain recombines TRBV18 with TRBJ2-1, with 7 bases that match TRBD2. The sample comprised PBMCs. This clonotype was obtained from a man aged 45-65 years in good health and CMV-seropositive. CDR3 region: CASSPSAGEWYEQFF. Written as DNA, the CDR3 is TGTGCCAGCTCACCGTCGGCGGGAGAATGGTATGAGCAGTTCTTC. The variable domain in full, with the rest retrieved from reference TRBV18 and TRBJ2-1, is NAGVMQNPRHLVRRRGQEARLRCSPMKGHSHVYWYRQLPEEGLKFMVYLQKENIIDESGMPKERFSAEFPKEGPSILRIQQVVRGDSAAYFCASSPSAGEWYEQFFGPGTRLTVL.